These 26 T cell receptor beta chains were all obtained from the same sample, sequenced in a study of spatial heterogeneity in lung cancer. Described time point: blood at routine non-recurrence follow-up after resection. Frozen PBMC, nontumor lung or tumor provided whole RNA, which was sequenced unsorted. TCRdb re-called the 5' RACE reads with MiXCR, one entry per CDR3 protein. Here the sample spans some 110,000 distinct CDR3 sequences, less than 15% being singletons. This sample comprised PBMCs, obtained at follow-up. The receptors come from a male donor with early-stage non-small cell lung cancer.

CDR3 bases: TGCAGCGTTAATCCAATCACAGATACGCAGTATTTT. It translates to CSVNPITDTQYF. J is TRBJ2-3 and V is TRBV29-1; D is undetermined. Germline values: CDR1 SQVTM, CDR2 ANQGSEA. This CDR3 region has 12 residues. V lost 5 bases and J lost 2, with 8 bases in between.

This clonotype was recorded a few times. The chain carries TRBV6-6 and TRBJ2-3, with a weak D call TRBD2 (5 bases). V dropped 5 bases and J dropped 8 bases, with 11 bases sitting between them. The CDR3 runs 12 residues. Germline CDR1 and CDR2: MNHNY and SVGAGI (reference sequence). The CDR3: CASSPQLGTQYF. The CDR3 DNA reads TGTGCCAGCAGTCCCCAACTAGGTACGCAGTATTTT.

This clonotype has more than one count but fewer than ten. This chain joins TRBV3-1 and TRBJ2-7, with TRBD1 as a possible D gene (5 bases). The CDR3 contains 15 residues. The germline V gene encodes CDR1 LGHDT and CDR2 YNNKEL (reference sequence). V lost 1 base, J lost 0 bases, and 10 bases lay in between. This CDR3 reads CASSQAGAYSYEQYF. CDR3 DNA: TGTGCCAGCAGCCAAGCTGGGGCCTACTCCTACGAGCAGTACTTC.

The V gene is TRBV5-4, the J gene TRBJ2-3; no reliable D call. The V end lost 3 bases, the J end lost 3 bases, and 11 bases lay between the germline ends. The CDR3 runs to 14 residues. In germline, CDR1 is SGHNT, CDR2 YYREEE (reference sequence). In DNA, the CDR3 is TGTGCCAGCAGCTCGGTGACTGGGACAGATACGCAGTATTTT. Amino acid sequence: CASSSVTGTDTQYF.

This clonotype was seen once. The chain links TRBV2 to TRBJ1-4; no reliable D call. The V end lost 8 bases, the J end lost 0 bases, and 7 bases lay between the germline ends. CDR1 SNHLY and CDR2 FYNNEI come from the germline V gene. This CDR3 spans 13 amino acids. The CDR3 loop is CASRHPTNEKLFF. For the CDR3, the DNA is TGTGCCAGCCGACACCCAACTAATGAAAAACTGTTTTTT. The variable domain in full, with the rest retrieved from reference TRBV2 and TRBJ1-4, is EPEVTQTPSHQVTQMGQEVILRCVPISNHLYFYWYRQILGQKVEFLVSFYNNEISEKSEIFDDQFSVERPDGSNFTLKIRSTKLEDSAMYFCASRHPTNEKLFFGSGTQLSVL.

The J gene is TRBJ2-5, the V gene TRBV12-3 or TRBV12-4; D is unresolved. Trimming pared 6 bases from V and 12 bases from J, leaving 17 bases between. CDR3 length: 12 residues. The CDR3 sequence: CASSLRSAPKYF. The CDR3 nucleotides read TGTGCCAGCAGCCTAAGGTCGGCTCCGAAGTACTTC.

This clonotype was observed many times. The V and J genes are TRBV4-1 and TRBJ1-2, with TRBD1 matching 9 bases. CDR1 and CDR2 from the germline V gene are MGHRA and YSYEKL. The CDR3 is made up of 13 amino acids. V trimming: 9 bases; J trimming: 7 bases; junction bases outside the gene matches: 9. The CDR3: CASRGTGRFGYTF. The CDR3 DNA reads as TGCGCCAGTAGAGGGACAGGGAGATTTGGCTACACCTTC.

This clonotype has only a few counts. The V and J genes are TRBV12-3 or TRBV12-4 and TRBJ1-2; D unclear. V dropped 1 base and J dropped 8 bases, with 11 bases sitting between them. The CDR3 length is 13 residues. The CDR3 loop reads CASSLDFAVGYTF. In nucleotides, the CDR3 is TGTGCCAGCAGTTTAGACTTCGCCGTCGGCTACACCTTC.

The chain uses TRBV30 and TRBJ1-2, with unresolved D. Trimming took off 0 bases at V and 2 bases at J, with 10 bases between the two ends. This CDR3 comprises 14 residues. Germline lookup yields CDR1 GTSNPN and CDR2 SVGIG (reference sequence). CDR3 amino acids: CAWSVVGSNYGYTF. The CDR3 region has the DNA TGTGCCTGGAGTGTTGTGGGATCAAACTATGGCTACACCTTC.

V and J are TRBV21-1 and TRBJ2-2; TRBD1 is the table's D call, not checked against the DNA. TRBV21-1 has pseudogene status. The CDR3 contains 15 residues. Written as DNA, the CDR3 is TGTGCCAGCAGCAAAGACAGGCAAAACACCGGGGAGCTGTTTTTT. This translates into CASSKDRQNTGELFF.

This clonotype was seen a few times. This rearrangement joins TRBV7-9 to TRBJ2-2, with D tentatively TRBD1 or TRBD2 (5 bases each). With 6 bases removed from V and 4 bases from J, the gap between germline ends came to 15 bases. The CDR3 covers 15 residues. CDR1 SEHNR and CDR2 FQNEAQ come from the germline V gene (reference sequence). The CDR3 coding sequence is TGTGCCAGCAGTCCTTTTGGGGGATCCACCGGGGAGCTGTTTTTT. This encodes CASSPFGGSTGELFF.

V is TRBV7-2 and J is TRBJ2-1, with TRBD2 identical over 15 bases. This CDR3 comprises 18 residues. Germline assignment: CDR1 SGHTA and CDR2 FQGNSA. The J segment lost 7 bases and the V segment lost 0 bases, leaving 7 bases of the junction unmatched. The chain's CDR3 is CASSLARTSGGARNEQFF. The DNA of the CDR3 is TGTGCCAGCAGCTTAGCACGGACTAGCGGGGGGGCTCGGAATGAGCAGTTCTTC.

The sample holds a few counts of this clonotype. One end of the junction is discordant with germline, which a read error may explain. The chain employs TRBV3-1 and TRBJ1-4; D gene unclear. This CDR3 comprises 13 residues. From germline, CDR1 is LGHDT and CDR2 YNNKEL (reference sequence). CDR3 coding DNA: TGTGCCAGCAGCCTAACCCCTAAGGAAAAACTGTTTTTT. It codes for CASSLTPKEKLFF.

Only a few counts were recorded for this clonotype. This chain links TRBV21-1 with TRBJ1-1; the D call of TRBD1 is as the table states it, not checked on the DNA. TRBV21-1 is termed a pseudogene. The CDR3 has 13 residues. CDR3 sequence: CASGRDRADEAFF. CDR3 DNA: TGTGCCAGCGGCCGGGACAGGGCCGATGAAGCTTTCTTT.

This clonotype was detected ten times or more. This chain connects TRBV27 to TRBJ2-7; TRBD1 aligns across 8 bases. The CDR3 extends over 14 amino acids. Germline-derived CDR1 and CDR2 are MNHEY and SMNVEV (reference sequence). The V segment lost 5 bases and the J segment 3 bases; nucleotides outside the gene matches: 6. The CDR3 loop is CASSPRQGNYEQYF. The CDR3 DNA reads as TGTGCCAGCAGTCCCCGACAGGGGAACTACGAGCAGTACTTC.

The chain uses TRBV29-1 and TRBJ1-2; D remains unclear. Germline assignment: CDR1 SQVTM and CDR2 ANQGSEA. Trimming pared 4 bases from V and 8 bases from J, leaving 2 bases between. The CDR3 runs to 8 residues. The CDR3 here is CSVGGYTF. The CDR3 coding sequence is TGCAGCGTTGGGGGCTACACCTTC.

This clonotype turned up a few times. The chain links TRBV10-3 to TRBJ1-6; 11 positions match TRBD1. The CDR3 loop spans 13 amino acids. CDR1 and CDR2 (germline): ENHRY, SYGVKD. Germline trimming cut 6 bases from V and 9 bases from J; bases unmatched to any gene: 1. In nucleotides, the CDR3 is TGTGCCATCAGAGGACAGGGGGCTTCACCCCTCCACTTT. Translation: CAIRGQGASPLHF.

Of note for this clonotype: It may be a read error: a sequence one base away is much more abundant. Here the CDR3 DNA reads TGTGCCAGCAGTGAGGGACGCGGGTGGGAATATCAGCCCCAGCATTTT. Encoded protein: CASSEGRGWEYQPQHF. This rearrangement joins TRBV2 to TRBJ1-5, with D possibly being TRBD1 (5 bases). Trimming took off 3 bases at V and 5 bases at J, with 17 bases between the two ends. The CDR3 has 16 amino acids. The germline V gene encodes CDR1 SNHLY and CDR2 FYNNEI.

The gene calls are TRBV20-1 and TRBJ2-3; a possible D gene is TRBD1 (6 bases). CDR1 and CDR2 from the germline V gene are DFQATT and SNEGSKA (reference sequence). V lost 6 bases, J lost 2 bases, and 15 bases lay in between. The CDR3 loop spans 14 amino acids. The CDR3, as DNA: TGCAGTGCCAGGGACACTTACCTCACAGATACGCAGTATTTT. Translation: CSARDTYLTDTQYF.

This clonotype was counted between two and nine times. The rearrangement uses TRBV3-1 and TRBJ2-7; no clear D gene. This CDR3 spans 15 amino acids. Trimming shortened V by 1 base and J by 3 bases, and 13 bases separated the two germline ends. Germline-derived CDR1 and CDR2 are LGHDT and YNNKEL (reference sequence). Here the CDR3 reads CASSQGPTAGYEQYF. The CDR3 bases are TGTGCCAGCAGCCAAGGCCCGACCGCAGGCTACGAGCAGTACTTC.

This clonotype showed up many times. The CDR3 is CASSRRQGFSGNTIYF. As DNA, the CDR3 is TGTGCCAGCAGCCGCAGACAGGGATTCTCTGGAAACACCATATATTTT. The genes are TRBV3-1 and TRBJ1-3, with 7 bases lining up with TRBD1. The CDR3 consists of 16 residues. The ends lost 4 bases at V and 0 bases at J; junction bases unmatched: 6. In germline, CDR1 is LGHDT, CDR2 YNNKEL (reference sequence). Variable domain in full (rest from reference TRBV3-1 and TRBJ1-3): DTAVSQTPKYLVTQMGNDKSIKCEQNLGHDTMYWYKQDSKKFLKIMFSYNNKELIINETVPNRFSPKSPDKAHLNLHINSLELGDSAVYFCASSRRQGFSGNTIYFGEGSWLTVV.

CDR3 residues: CAISESGREETQYF. DNA of the CDR3: TGTGCCATCAGTGAGTCGGGCAGGGAGGAGACCCAGTACTTC. The chain couples TRBV10-3 to TRBJ2-5, with D perhaps assigned TRBD1 or TRBD2 (5 bases each). With 0 bases removed from V and 5 bases from J, the gap between germline ends came to 10 bases. This CDR3 has 14 residues. The germline CDR1 and CDR2 sequences are ENHRY and SYGVKD.

CDR3 DNA: TGTGCCAGCAGTTCCCTAACCTACGAGCAGTACTTC. This encodes CASSSLTYEQYF. The V call is TRBV27, the J call TRBJ2-7, with D hard to call. CDR1 is MNHEY, CDR2 SMNVEV, per germline (reference sequence). The V gene lost 4 bases and the J gene lost 2 bases, with 6 bases spanning the gap. The CDR3 runs 12 residues.

This clonotype rates as medium-sized. As DNA, the CDR3 is TGTGCCAGCAGCTTACGTTACAATGAGCAGTTCTTC. This sequence encodes CASSLRYNEQFF. This rearrangement joins TRBV7-9 to TRBJ2-1; D is unclear. Germline CDR1 SEHNR, CDR2 FQNEAQ (reference sequence). The CDR3 length is 12 residues. The germline V and J ends were trimmed by 2 bases and 4 bases, with 3 bases remaining between them.

This clonotype was found many times. The V call is TRBV29-1, the J call TRBJ2-7; maybe TRBD1 (6 bases). Trimming stripped 4 bases from V and 4 bases from J, with 8 bases between. The CDR3 runs 11 residues. Germline CDR1 reads SQVTM; CDR2 reads ANQGSEA. DNA of the CDR3: TGCAGCGTTGGTAGGGGGTACGAGCAGTACTTC. Translating gives CSVGRGYEQYF.

The genes are TRBV7-9 and TRBJ2-7; TRBD1 aligns across 9 bases. The J segment lost 3 bases and the V segment lost 8 bases, leaving 5 bases of the junction unmatched. The CDR3 length is 13 residues. Germline CDR1 SEHNR, CDR2 FQNEAQ (reference sequence). This CDR3 is CASAGTGSYEQYF. The DNA of the CDR3 is TGTGCCAGCGCTGGGACAGGGAGCTACGAGCAGTACTTC.